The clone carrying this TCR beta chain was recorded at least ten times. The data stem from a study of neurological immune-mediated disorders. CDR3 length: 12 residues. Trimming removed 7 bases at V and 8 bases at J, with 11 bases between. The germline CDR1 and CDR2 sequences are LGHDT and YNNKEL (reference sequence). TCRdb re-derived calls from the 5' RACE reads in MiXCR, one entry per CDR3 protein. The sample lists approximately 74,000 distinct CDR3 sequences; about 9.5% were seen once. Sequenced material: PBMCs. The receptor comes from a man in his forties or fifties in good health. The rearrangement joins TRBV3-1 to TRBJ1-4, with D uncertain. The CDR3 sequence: CASTSGGEKLFF. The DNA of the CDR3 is TGTGCCAGCACCTCGGGCGGAGAAAAACTGTTTTTT.